This T cell receptor (beta chain) was recorded in a study of blood T cells in healthy people across ages. A remark on this clonotype: As yet, its antigen is unknown.

Study-level findings and limits: Diversity was estimated from one million T cells, and these estimates were considered underestimates.

From germline, CDR1 is SQVTM and CDR2 ANQGSEA. V lost 5 bases and J lost 0, with 1 base in between. CDR3 length: 10 amino acids. Primers used in a second PCR of about 6 to 11 cycles were a sample-barcoded 5' primer and a J-beta primer mix. Carrying 12 random nucleotides, a template-switch adaptor labeled each individual cDNA molecule. TCRdb passed the 5' RACE reads through MiXCR, listing each CDR3 protein once. The sample includes approximately 940,000 distinct CDR3 sequences, roughly 52% of them seen just once. This clonotype originated in a man younger than 40 in good health. Sequencing was performed on blood. This chain joins TRBV29-1 and TRBJ2-5; D uncertain. The CDR3 region is CSVYQETQYF. The DNA for the CDR3 is TGCAGCGTTTACCAAGAGACCCAGTACTTC.